This T cell receptor beta chain was retrieved from a study of blood T cell repertoires in COVID-19. Study information: COVID-19 samples from acute and convalescent phases originated in the United States, Italy and Spain. The analysed material was cDNA or gDNA that came from T cells, B-cell-depleted T cells, or PBMCs.

V lost 5 bases to trimming and J lost 8 bases, with 18 bases between them. The CDR3 runs to 15 residues. Germline V gene sequence: CDR1 SNHLY, CDR2 FYNNEI. Per the study methods: The assay estimated nucleated cells by amplifying reference gene primers. Assay: immunoSEQ multiplex PCR; the TCRdb copy retains only in-frame clones and omits some. V, J and clone size are taken as reported in that table, and D and trimming were inferred from the DNA itself. The table has about 250,000 clones, about nine tenths seen once. Material: peripheral blood. This sequence joins TRBV2 and TRBJ1-4; no definite D call. The source is a woman between 25 and 40 years old with active or convalescent COVID-19. The CDR3 DNA follows: TGTGCCAGCAGTTCTGGGCGTGGTCGAGGGGAAAAACTGTTTTTT. Its translation: CASSSGRGRGEKLFF. Variable domain in full (rest from reference TRBV2 and TRBJ1-4): EPEVTQTPSHQVTQMGQEVILRCVPISNHLYFYWYRQILGQKVEFLVSFYNNEISEKSEIFDDQFSVERPDGSNFTLKIRSTKLEDSAMYFCASSSGRGRGEKLFFGSGTQLSVL.